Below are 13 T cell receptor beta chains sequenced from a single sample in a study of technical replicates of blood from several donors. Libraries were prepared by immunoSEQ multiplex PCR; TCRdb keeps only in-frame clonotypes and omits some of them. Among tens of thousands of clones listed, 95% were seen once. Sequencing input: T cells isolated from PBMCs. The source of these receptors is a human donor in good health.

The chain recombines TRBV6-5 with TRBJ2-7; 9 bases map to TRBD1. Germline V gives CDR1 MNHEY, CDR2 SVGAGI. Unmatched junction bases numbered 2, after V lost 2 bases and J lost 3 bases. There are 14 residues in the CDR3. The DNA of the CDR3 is TGTGCCAGCAGTTACAGACAGGGGGGCTACGAGCAGTACTTC. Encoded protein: CASSYRQGGYEQYF.

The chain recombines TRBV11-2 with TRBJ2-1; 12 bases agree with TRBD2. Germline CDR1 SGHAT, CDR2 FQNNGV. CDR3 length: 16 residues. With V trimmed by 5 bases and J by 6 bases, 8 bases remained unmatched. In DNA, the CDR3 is TGTGCCAGCAGCCCAAGACTAGCGGGAGTGGTCAATGAGCAGTTCTTC. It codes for CASSPRLAGVVNEQFF.

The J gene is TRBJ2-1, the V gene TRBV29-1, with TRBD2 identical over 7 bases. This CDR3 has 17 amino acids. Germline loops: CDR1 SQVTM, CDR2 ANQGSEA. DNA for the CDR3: TGCAGTGATTCCGGGACTGAAGGACTAGGGGCTGGGATTGAGCAGTTCTTC. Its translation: CSDSGTEGLGAGIEQFF.

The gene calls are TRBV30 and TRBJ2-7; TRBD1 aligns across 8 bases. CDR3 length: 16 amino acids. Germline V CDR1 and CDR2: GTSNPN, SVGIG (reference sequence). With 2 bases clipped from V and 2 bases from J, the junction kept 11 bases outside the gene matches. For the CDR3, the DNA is TGTGCCTGGAGTCATGGGGTCGGGACAGGACCCTACGAGCAGTACTTC. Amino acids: CAWSHGVGTGPYEQYF.

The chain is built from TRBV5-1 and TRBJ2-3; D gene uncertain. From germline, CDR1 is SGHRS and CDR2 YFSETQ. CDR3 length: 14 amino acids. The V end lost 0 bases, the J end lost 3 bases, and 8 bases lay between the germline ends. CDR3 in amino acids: CASSLGGGTDTQYF. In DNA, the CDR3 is TGCGCCAGCAGCTTGGGAGGCGGTACAGATACGCAGTATTTT.

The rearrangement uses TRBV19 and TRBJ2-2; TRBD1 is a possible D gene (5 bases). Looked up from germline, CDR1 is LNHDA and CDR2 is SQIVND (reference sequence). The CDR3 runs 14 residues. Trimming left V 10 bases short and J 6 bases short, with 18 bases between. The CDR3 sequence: CATSNRNWAGELFF. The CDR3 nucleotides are TGTGCCACCTCAAACAGGAATTGGGCCGGGGAGCTGTTTTTT.

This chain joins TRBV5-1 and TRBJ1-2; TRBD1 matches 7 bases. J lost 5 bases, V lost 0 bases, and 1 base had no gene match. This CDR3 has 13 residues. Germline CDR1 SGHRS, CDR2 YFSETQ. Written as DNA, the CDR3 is TGCGCCAGCAGCTTGGGGGACAGTTATGGCTACACCTTC. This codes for CASSLGDSYGYTF.

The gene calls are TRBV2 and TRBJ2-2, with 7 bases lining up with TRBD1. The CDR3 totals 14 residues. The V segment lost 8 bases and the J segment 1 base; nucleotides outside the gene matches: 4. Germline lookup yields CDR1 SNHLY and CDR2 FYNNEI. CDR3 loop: CASPDRRNTGELFF. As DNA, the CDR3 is TGTGCCAGCCCGGACAGGAGGAACACCGGGGAGCTGTTTTTT.

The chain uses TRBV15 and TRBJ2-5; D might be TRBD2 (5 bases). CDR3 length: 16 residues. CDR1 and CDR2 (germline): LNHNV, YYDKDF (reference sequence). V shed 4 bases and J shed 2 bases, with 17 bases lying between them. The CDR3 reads CATSKGSSGVQETQYF. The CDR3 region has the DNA TGTGCCACCAGCAAGGGATCAAGCGGAGTTCAAGAGACCCAGTACTTC.

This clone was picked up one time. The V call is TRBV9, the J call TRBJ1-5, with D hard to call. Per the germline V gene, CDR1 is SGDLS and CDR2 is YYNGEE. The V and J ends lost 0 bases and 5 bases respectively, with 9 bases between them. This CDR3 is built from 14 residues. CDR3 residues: CASSVDPGDQPQHF. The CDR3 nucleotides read TGTGCCAGCAGCGTAGATCCGGGAGATCAGCCCCAGCATTTT.

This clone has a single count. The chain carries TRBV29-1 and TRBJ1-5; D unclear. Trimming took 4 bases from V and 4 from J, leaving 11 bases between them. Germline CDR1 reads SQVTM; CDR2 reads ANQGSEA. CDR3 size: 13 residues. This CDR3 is CSVGATRNQPQHF. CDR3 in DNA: TGCAGCGTTGGGGCCACAAGAAATCAGCCCCAGCATTTT.

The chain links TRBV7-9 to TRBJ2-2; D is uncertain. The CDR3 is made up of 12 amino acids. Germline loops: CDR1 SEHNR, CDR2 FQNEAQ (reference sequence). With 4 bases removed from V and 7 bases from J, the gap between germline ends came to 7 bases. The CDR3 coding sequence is TGTGCCAGCAGCTCATCTATCGGGGAGCTGTTTTTT. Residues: CASSSSIGELFF.

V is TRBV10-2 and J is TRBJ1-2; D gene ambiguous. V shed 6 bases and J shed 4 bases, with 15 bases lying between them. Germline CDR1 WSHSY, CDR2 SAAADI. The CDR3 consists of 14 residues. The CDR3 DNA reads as TGCGCCAGCAGCATCGACACGCGAATCTATGGCTACACCTTC. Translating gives CASSIDTRIYGYTF.